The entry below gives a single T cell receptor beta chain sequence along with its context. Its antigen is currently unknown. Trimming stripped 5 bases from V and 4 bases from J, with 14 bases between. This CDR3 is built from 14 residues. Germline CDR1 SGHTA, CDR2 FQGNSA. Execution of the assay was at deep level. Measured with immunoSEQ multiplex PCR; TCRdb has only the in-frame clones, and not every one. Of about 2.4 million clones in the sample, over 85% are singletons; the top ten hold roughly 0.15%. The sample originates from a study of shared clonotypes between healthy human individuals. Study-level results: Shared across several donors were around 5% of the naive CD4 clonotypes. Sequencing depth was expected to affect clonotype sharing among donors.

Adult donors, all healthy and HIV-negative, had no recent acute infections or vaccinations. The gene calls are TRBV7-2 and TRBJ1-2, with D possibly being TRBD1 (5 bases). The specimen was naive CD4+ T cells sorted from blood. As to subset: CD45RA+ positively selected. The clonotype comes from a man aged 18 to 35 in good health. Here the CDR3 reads CASSPLWDLYGYTF. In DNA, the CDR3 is TGTGCCAGCAGCCCCCTTTGGGACCTCTATGGCTACACCTTC.